A single sample is the source of the 21 T cell receptor beta chains below, sequenced in a study of T cell responses to AZD1222 COVID-19 vaccine. Clones were read by immunoSEQ multiplex PCR, and TCRdb kept only the in-frame ones, dropping some. This sample has some 84,000 clones, with 87% found just once. Sequencing was performed on peripheral blood, taken 28 days after the second AZD1222 dose. Receptors originate from an adult who received the AZD1222 COVID-19 vaccine.

This chain connects TRBV6-5 to TRBJ1-6; 9 nucleotides agree with TRBD1. J was trimmed by 8 bases and V by 1 base; bases with no gene match: 6. The length of the CDR3 is 16 residues. Germline CDR1 MNHEY, CDR2 SVGAGI. CDR3 sequence: CASSYLPGQGDSPLHF. The CDR3 bases are TGTGCCAGCAGTTACTTACCGGGACAGGGTGATTCACCCCTCCACTTT.

The rearrangement joins TRBV29-1 to TRBJ2-7; D gene unclear. CDR1 and CDR2 from the germline V gene are SQVTM and ANQGSEA. This CDR3 has 14 residues. Trimming stripped 7 bases from V and 1 base from J, with 17 bases between. In DNA, the CDR3 is TGCAGCGCCCGTCGTTTTGGGGAATCCTACGAGCAGTACTTC. It encodes CSARRFGESYEQYF.

This chain links TRBV13 with TRBJ1-1, with TRBD1 matching over 8 bases. J gave up 6 bases and V 6 bases, and 12 bases lay outside the gene matches. CDR3 length: 15 amino acids. The V gene's germline CDR1 is PRHDT and CDR2 FYEKMQ (reference sequence). CDR3 protein: CASRGYGQGAAEAFF. CDR3 DNA: TGTGCCAGCAGGGGGTACGGCCAGGGGGCGGCTGAAGCTTTCTTT.

CDR3 DNA sequence: TGTGCCAGTAGGGCACCAGTTCCCCTTTCACCCCTCCACTTT. Amino acids: CASRAPVPLSPLHF. The chain has TRBV19 and TRBJ1-6; D unresolved. Germline loops: CDR1 LNHDA, CDR2 SQIVND (reference sequence). Trimming removed 6 bases at V and 9 bases at J, with 15 bases between. The CDR3 extends over 14 amino acids.

This rearrangement joins TRBV18 to TRBJ2-7; D call uncertain. This CDR3 is 14 amino acids long. CDR1 is KGHSH, CDR2 LQKENI, per germline. The V gene lost 0 bases and the J gene lost 6 bases, with 12 bases spanning the gap. The CDR3 sequence is CASSPPGSQAEQYF. DNA for the CDR3: TGTGCCAGCTCACCACCGGGGTCCCAGGCCGAGCAGTACTTC.

The gene calls are TRBV6-1 and TRBJ2-5; no firm D call. The ends were cut back, 3 bases at V and 3 bases at J, with 5 bases in the middle. This CDR3 region has 12 residues. Germline assignment: CDR1 MNHNS and CDR2 SASEGT. The CDR3 region has the DNA TGTGCCAGCAGTGAGTTGAAAGAGACCCAGTACTTC. It codes for CASSELKETQYF.

The chain is built from TRBV6-5 and TRBJ2-2; D is unclear. The V gene's germline CDR1 is MNHEY and CDR2 SVGAGI. The V end was cut by 6 bases, the J end by 4 bases, with 15 bases between. CDR3 length: 15 amino acids. For the CDR3, the DNA is TGTGCCAGCAGCCCCTATCTAGGGTCCACCGGGGAGCTGTTTTTT. This encodes CASSPYLGSTGELFF.

The genes are TRBV5-8 and TRBJ1-3, with a possible D match to TRBD1 (5 bases). This CDR3 has 17 amino acids. V was cut by 1 base and J by 2 bases, with 16 bases left in between. Germline CDR1 and CDR2: SGHTS and YDEGEE. This CDR3 reads CASSLLVGQGPGNTIYF. The DNA of the CDR3 is TGTGCCAGCAGCTTGCTCGTGGGCCAGGGACCTGGAAACACCATATATTTT. The full variable domain, with the rest looked up from reference TRBV5-8 and TRBJ1-3, is EAGVTQSPTHLIKTRGQQATLRCSPISGHTSVYWYQQALGLGLQFLLWYDEGEERNRGNFPPRFSGRQFPNYSSELNVNALELEDSALYLCASSLLVGQGPGNTIYFGEGSWLTVV.

This chain links TRBV7-8 with TRBJ2-7; tentatively, D is TRBD1 (6 bases). With 0 bases removed from V and 0 bases from J, the gap between germline ends came to 15 bases. Germline CDR1 SGHVS, CDR2 FQNEAQ. The CDR3 length is 17 residues. Written as DNA, the CDR3 is TGTGCCAGCAGCTTAGCCGGGACACGGGTGGGCTCCTACGAGCAGTACTTC. This codes for CASSLAGTRVGSYEQYF.

This rearrangement joins TRBV2 to TRBJ2-6, with TRBD1 as a possible D gene (6 bases). This CDR3 spans 16 amino acids. Germline V lookup: CDR1 SNHLY, CDR2 FYNNEI. Trimming left V 6 bases short and J 3 bases short, with 15 bases between. CDR3 DNA: TGTGCCAGCAGCTTACAGGGTCAGGTTGGGGCCAACGTCCTGACTTTC. It specifies CASSLQGQVGANVLTF.

V is TRBV5-4 and J is TRBJ1-6; 8 nucleotides match TRBD1. J gave up 8 bases and V 2 bases, and 6 bases lay outside the gene matches. The V gene's germline CDR1 is SGHNT and CDR2 YYREEE (reference sequence). The CDR3 loop spans 15 amino acids. The CDR3, as DNA: TGTGCCAGCAGCTTACAGGCAGGGGGCGATTCACCCCTCCACTTT. The encoded protein is CASSLQAGGDSPLHF.

The chain carries TRBV5-4 and TRBJ2-1, with 8 bases fitting TRBD2. V shed 0 bases, J shed 0 bases, and the junction held 2 bases outside the gene matches. The CDR3 length is 16 residues. Germline V gives CDR1 SGHNT, CDR2 YYREEE (reference sequence). CDR3 sequence (DNA): TGTGCCAGCAGCTTGGCGGGGGGGGCCTCCTACAATGAGCAGTTCTTC. Protein product: CASSLAGGASYNEQFF.

The J gene is TRBJ1-1, the V gene TRBV12-5, with 9 bases identical to TRBD1. Trimming took 7 bases from V and 0 from J; bases not matched to a gene: 6. The germline gives CDR1 LGHNT, CDR2 FRNRAP. The CDR3 extends over 15 amino acids. CDR3 in amino acids: CASAKGQGLNTEAFF. The DNA of the CDR3 is TGTGCTAGTGCCAAGGGACAGGGACTGAACACTGAAGCTTTCTTT.

This clone turned up a few times. V is TRBV7-2 and J is TRBJ1-1; D remains unclear. With 7 bases removed from V and 0 bases from J, the gap between germline ends came to 9 bases. CDR1 and CDR2 from the germline V gene are SGHTA and FQGNSA. This CDR3 region has 13 residues. The CDR3 region has the DNA TGTGCCAGCATCGTTACAATGAACACTGAAGCTTTCTTT. This gives the protein CASIVTMNTEAFF.

This rearrangement joins TRBV7-2 to TRBJ2-3; 12 bases agree with TRBD2. This CDR3 region has 19 residues. CDR1 and CDR2 (germline): SGHTA, FQGNSA. J gave up 4 bases and V 6 bases, and 17 bases lay outside the gene matches. CDR3 in DNA: TGTGCCAGCAGTCCAATGGGCCTAGCGGGGGGGCATGGCGCAGATACGCAGTATTTT. This gives the protein CASSPMGLAGGHGADTQYF.

CDR3 protein: CAWSVNGVPNSPLHF. The CDR3 nucleotides are TGTGCCTGGAGTGTTAATGGGGTACCTAATTCACCCCTCCACTTT. V gene TRBV30 combines with J gene TRBJ1-6, with D unresolved. V lost 0 bases to trimming and J lost 6 bases, with 12 bases between them. In germline, CDR1 is GTSNPN, CDR2 SVGIG (reference sequence). The CDR3 consists of 15 residues.

A single count supports this clone. This chain uses TRBV2 with TRBJ1-5, with TRBD1 as a possible D gene (5 bases). CDR1 is SNHLY and CDR2 is FYNNEI in the germline V gene. With 9 bases removed from V and 9 bases from J, the gap between germline ends came to 12 bases. There are 11 residues in the CDR3. In DNA, the CDR3 is TGTGCCAGTGGGGGGGAGGGGCCCCAGCATTTT. Its translation: CASGGEGPQHF.

CDR3 coding DNA: TGTGCCAGCAGCTGGGATCGAAACACCATATATTTT. Its protein is CASSWDRNTIYF. The rearrangement uses TRBV5-4 and TRBJ1-3, with unresolved D. The CDR3 consists of 12 residues. The germline CDR1 and CDR2 sequences are SGHNT and YYREEE (reference sequence). V lost 3 bases to trimming and J lost 5 bases, with 6 bases between them. Based on the CDR3 plus reference TRBV5-4 and TRBJ1-3, the full variable domain is ETGVTQSPTHLIKTRGQQVTLRCSSQSGHNTVSWYQQALGQGPQFIFQYYREEENGRGNFPPRFSGLQFPNYSSELNVNALELDDSALYLCASSWDRNTIYFGEGSWLTVV.

The chain combines TRBV29-1 with TRBJ2-4; tentatively, D is TRBD1 (5 bases). V dropped 4 bases and J dropped 0 bases, with 16 bases sitting between them. The CDR3 is 16 amino acids. Germline V CDR1 and CDR2: SQVTM, ANQGSEA. The CDR3 sequence: CSVVGGQGEAKNIQYF. DNA for the CDR3: TGCAGCGTTGTTGGTGGGCAGGGTGAAGCCAAAAACATTCAGTACTTC.

This clone was observed a single time. The J gene is TRBJ1-5, the V gene TRBV19, with D tentatively TRBD1 (6 bases). V gave up 6 bases and J gave up 5 bases, with 11 bases separating them. The CDR3 runs to 13 residues. Germline CDR1 is LNHDA and CDR2 is SQIVND (reference sequence). The CDR3 here is CASRRTEDQPQHF. The CDR3 DNA follows: TGTGCCAGTAGACGGACAGAAGATCAGCCCCAGCATTTT.

The chain is built from TRBV6-2 or TRBV6-3 and TRBJ1-5, with a weak D call TRBD1 (6 bases). Trimming stripped 5 bases from V and 11 bases from J, with 19 bases between. Germline V CDR1 and CDR2: MNHEY, SVGEGT. This CDR3 is built from 14 residues. CDR3 loop: CASSTGTWAIAQHF. CDR3 sequence (DNA): TGTGCCAGCAGTACGGGGACATGGGCAATCGCCCAGCATTTT.